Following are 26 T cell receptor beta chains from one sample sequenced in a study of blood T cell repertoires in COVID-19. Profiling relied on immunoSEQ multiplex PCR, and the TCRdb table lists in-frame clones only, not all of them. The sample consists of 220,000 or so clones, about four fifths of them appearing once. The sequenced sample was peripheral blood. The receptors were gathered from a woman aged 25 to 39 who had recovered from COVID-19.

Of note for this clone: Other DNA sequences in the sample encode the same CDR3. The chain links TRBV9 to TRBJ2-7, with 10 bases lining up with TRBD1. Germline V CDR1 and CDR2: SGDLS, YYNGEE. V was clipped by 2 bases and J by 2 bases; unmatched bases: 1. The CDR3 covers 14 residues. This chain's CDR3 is CASSVGQGAYEQYF. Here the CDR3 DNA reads TGTGCCAGCAGCGTTGGACAGGGGGCCTACGAGCAGTACTTC.

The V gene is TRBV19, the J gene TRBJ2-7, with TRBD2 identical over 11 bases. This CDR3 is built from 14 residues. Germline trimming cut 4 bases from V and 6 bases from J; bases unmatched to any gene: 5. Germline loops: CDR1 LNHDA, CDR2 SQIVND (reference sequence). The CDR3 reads CASSRLAGGLEQYF. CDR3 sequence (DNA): TGTGCCAGTAGTAGATTAGCGGGAGGGCTCGAGCAGTACTTC.

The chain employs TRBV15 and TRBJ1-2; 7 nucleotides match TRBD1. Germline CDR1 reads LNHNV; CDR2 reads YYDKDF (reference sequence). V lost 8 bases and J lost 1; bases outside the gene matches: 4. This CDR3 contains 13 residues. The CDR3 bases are TGTGCCACCGGGCAGGGGGTTAACTATGGCTACACCTTC. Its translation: CATGQGVNYGYTF. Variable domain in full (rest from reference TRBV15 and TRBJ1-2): DAMVIQNPRYQVTQFGKPVTLSCSQTLNHNVMYWYQQKSSQAPKLLFHYYDKDFNNEADTPDNFQSRRPNTSFCFLDIRSPGLGDTAMYLCATGQGVNYGYTFGSGTRLTVV.

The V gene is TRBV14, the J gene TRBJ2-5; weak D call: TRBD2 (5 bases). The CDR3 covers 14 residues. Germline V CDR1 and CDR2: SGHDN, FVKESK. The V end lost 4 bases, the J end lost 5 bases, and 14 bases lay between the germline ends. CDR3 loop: CASSPTRRRETQYF. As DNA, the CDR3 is TGTGCCAGCAGCCCCACGAGAAGGAGGGAGACCCAGTACTTC.

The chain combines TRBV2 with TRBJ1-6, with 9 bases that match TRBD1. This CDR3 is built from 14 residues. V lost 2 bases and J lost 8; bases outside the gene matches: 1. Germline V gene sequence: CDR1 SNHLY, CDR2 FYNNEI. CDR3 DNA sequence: TGTGCCAGCAGTGAAAGGACAGGGGATTCACCCCTCCACTTT. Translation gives CASSERTGDSPLHF.

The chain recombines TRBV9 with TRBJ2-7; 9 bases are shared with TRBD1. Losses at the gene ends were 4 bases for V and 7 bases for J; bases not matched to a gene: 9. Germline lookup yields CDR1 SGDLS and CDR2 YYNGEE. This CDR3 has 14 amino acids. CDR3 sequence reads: CASSPRDRVGEQYF. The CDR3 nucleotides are TGTGCCAGCAGCCCCCGGGACAGGGTTGGTGAGCAGTACTTC.

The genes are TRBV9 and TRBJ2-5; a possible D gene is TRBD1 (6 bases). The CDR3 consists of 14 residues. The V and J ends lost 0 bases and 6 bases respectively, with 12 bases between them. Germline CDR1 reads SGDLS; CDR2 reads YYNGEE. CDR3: CASSVGNQGQTQYF. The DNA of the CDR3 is TGTGCCAGCAGCGTAGGAAACCAGGGGCAGACCCAGTACTTC. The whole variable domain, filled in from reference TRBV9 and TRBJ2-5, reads DSGVTQTPKHLITATGQRVTLRCSPRSGDLSVYWYQQSLDQGLQFLIQYYNGEERAKGNILERFSAQQFPDLHSELNLSSLELGDSALYFCASSVGNQGQTQYFGPGTRLLVL.

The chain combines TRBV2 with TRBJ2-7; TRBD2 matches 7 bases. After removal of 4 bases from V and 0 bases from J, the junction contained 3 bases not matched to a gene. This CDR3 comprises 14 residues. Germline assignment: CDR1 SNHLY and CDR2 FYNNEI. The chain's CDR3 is CASSGIAGSYEQYF. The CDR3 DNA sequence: TGTGCCAGCAGTGGTATAGCGGGCTCCTACGAGCAGTACTTC.

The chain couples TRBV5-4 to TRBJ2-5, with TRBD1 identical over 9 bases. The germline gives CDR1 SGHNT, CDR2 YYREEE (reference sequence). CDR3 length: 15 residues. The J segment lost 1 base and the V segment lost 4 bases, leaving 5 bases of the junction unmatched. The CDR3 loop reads CASSRKTGGQETQYF. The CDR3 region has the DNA TGTGCCAGCAGCCGAAAGACAGGGGGCCAAGAGACCCAGTACTTC.

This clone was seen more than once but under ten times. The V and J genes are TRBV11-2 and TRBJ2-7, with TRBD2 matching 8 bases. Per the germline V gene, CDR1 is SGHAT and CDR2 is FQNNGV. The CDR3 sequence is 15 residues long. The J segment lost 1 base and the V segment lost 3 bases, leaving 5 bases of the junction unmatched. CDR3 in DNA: TGTGCCAGCAGCTTTTCTAGCGGGTATTCCTACGAGCAGTACTTC. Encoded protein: CASSFSSGYSYEQYF. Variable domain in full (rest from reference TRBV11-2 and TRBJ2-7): EAGVAQSPRYKIIEKRQSVAFWCNPISGHATLYWYQQILGQGPKLLIQFQNNGVVDDSQLPKDRFSAERLKGVDSTLKIQPAKLEDSAVYLCASSFSSGYSYEQYFGPGTRLTVT.

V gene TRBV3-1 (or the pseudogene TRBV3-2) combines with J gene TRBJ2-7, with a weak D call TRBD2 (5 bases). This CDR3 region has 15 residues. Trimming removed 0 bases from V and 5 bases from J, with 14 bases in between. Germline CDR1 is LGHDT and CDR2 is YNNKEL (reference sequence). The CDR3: CASSQDPRDVDEQYF. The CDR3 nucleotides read TGTGCCAGCAGCCAAGATCCCCGGGATGTGGACGAGCAGTACTTC.

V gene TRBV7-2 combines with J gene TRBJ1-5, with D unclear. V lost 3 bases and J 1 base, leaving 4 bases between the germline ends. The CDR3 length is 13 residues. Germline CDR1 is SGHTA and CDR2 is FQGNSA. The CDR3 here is CASSFESNQPQHF. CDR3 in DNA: TGTGCCAGCAGCTTTGAGAGCAATCAGCCCCAGCATTTT.

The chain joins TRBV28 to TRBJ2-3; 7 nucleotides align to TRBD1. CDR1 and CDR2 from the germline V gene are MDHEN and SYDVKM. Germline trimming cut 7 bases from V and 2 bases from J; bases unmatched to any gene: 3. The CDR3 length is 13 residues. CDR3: CASTDRATDTQYF. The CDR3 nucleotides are TGTGCCAGCACCGACAGGGCCACAGATACGCAGTATTTT.

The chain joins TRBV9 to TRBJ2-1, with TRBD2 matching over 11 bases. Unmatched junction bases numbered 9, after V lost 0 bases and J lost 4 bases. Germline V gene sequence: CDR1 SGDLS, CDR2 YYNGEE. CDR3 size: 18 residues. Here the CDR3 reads CASSVEVWGTSGYNEQFF. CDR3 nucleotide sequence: TGTGCCAGCAGCGTAGAGGTTTGGGGGACTAGCGGATACAATGAGCAGTTCTTC.

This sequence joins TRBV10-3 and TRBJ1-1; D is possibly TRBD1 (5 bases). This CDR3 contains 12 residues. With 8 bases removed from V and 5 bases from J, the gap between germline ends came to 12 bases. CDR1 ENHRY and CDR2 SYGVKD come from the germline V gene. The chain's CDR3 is CAIRPGETEAFF. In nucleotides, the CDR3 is TGTGCCATCCGACCGGGGGAAACTGAAGCTTTCTTT.

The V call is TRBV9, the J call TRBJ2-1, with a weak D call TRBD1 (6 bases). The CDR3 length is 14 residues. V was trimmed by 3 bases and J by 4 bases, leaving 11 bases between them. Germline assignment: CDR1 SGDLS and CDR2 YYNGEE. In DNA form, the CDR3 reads TGTGCCAGCAGCGCACAGGGTGCATACAATGAGCAGTTCTTC. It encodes CASSAQGAYNEQFF.

For the CDR3, the DNA is TGTGCCAGTGGTCCGGTCTCCAATCAGCCCCAGCATTTT. Its protein is CASGPVSNQPQHF. V is TRBV19 and J is TRBJ1-5, with D unclear. V was cut by 8 bases and J by 3 bases, with 11 bases left in between. The CDR3 loop spans 13 amino acids. Germline-derived CDR1 and CDR2 are LNHDA and SQIVND (reference sequence).

In DNA, the CDR3 is TGTGCCAGCAGTCCTCTTGGAGCGGGAGGGCCAAACGAGCAGTACTTC. Translated, it gives CASSPLGAGGPNEQYF. The chain uses TRBV27 and TRBJ2-7; TRBD2 aligns across 10 bases. The CDR3 has 16 residues. J gave up 5 bases and V 5 bases, and 12 bases lay outside the gene matches. Germline V lookup: CDR1 MNHEY, CDR2 SMNVEV (reference sequence).

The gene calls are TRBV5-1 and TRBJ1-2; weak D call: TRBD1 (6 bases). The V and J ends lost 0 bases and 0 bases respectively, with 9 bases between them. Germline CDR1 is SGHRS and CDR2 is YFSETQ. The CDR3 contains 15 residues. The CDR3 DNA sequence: TGCGCCAGCAGCTTGGGAGGGACATCTAACTATGGCTACACCTTC. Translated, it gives CASSLGGTSNYGYTF.

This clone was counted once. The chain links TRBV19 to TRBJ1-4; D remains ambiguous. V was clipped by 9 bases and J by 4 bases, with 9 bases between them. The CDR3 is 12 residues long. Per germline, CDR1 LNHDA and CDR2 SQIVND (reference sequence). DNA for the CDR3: TGTGCCAGCAGGAGGTTTAATGAAAAACTGTTTTTT. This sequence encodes CASRRFNEKLFF.

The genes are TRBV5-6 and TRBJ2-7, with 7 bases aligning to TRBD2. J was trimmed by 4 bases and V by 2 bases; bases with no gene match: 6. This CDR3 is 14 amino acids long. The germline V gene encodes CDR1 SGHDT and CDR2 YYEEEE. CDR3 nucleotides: TGTGCCAGCAGCTTTGAGTCCGGGAGGTACGAGCAGTACTTC. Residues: CASSFESGRYEQYF. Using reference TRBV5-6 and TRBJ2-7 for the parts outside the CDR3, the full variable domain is DAGVTQSPTHLIKTRGQQVTLRCSPKSGHDTVSWYQQALGQGPQFIFQYYEEEERQRGNFPDRFSGHQFPNYSSELNVNALLLGDSALYLCASSFESGRYEQYFGPGTRLTVT.

This CDR3 is CAWNGGSTHTEAFF. The CDR3 coding sequence is TGTGCCTGGAACGGGGGAAGTACGCACACTGAAGCTTTCTTT. J is TRBJ1-1 and V is TRBV30, with a possible D match to TRBD1 (5 bases). There are 14 residues in the CDR3. Trimming shortened V by 4 bases and J by 3 bases, and 15 bases separated the two germline ends. Germline V gene lookup returns CDR1 GTSNPN and CDR2 SVGIG (reference sequence).

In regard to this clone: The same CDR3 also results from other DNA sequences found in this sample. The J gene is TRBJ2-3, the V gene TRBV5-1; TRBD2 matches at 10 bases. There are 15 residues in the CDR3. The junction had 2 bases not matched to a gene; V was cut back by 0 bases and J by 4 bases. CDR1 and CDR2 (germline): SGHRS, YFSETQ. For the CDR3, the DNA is TGCGCCAGCAGCTTGGCCCTAGCGGGAGCAGATACGCAGTATTTT. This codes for CASSLALAGADTQYF.

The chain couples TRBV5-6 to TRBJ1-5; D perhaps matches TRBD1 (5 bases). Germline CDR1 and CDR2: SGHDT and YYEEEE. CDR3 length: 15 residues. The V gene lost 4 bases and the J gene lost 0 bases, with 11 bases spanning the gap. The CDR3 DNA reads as TGTGCCAGCAGCGGGGGGGTCTATAGCAATCAGCCCCAGCATTTT. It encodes CASSGGVYSNQPQHF. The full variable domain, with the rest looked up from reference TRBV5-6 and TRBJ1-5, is DAGVTQSPTHLIKTRGQQVTLRCSPKSGHDTVSWYQQALGQGPQFIFQYYEEEERQRGNFPDRFSGHQFPNYSSELNVNALLLGDSALYLCASSGGVYSNQPQHFGDGTRLSIL.

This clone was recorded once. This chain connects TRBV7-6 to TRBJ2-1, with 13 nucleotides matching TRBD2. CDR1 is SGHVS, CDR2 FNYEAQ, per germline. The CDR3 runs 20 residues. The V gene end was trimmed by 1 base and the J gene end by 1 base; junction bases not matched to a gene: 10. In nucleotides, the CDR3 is TGTGCCAGCAGCTTAGTTGCTGGACTAGCGGGAGTAGTGTCCTACAATGAGCAGTTCTTC. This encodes CASSLVAGLAGVVSYNEQFF.

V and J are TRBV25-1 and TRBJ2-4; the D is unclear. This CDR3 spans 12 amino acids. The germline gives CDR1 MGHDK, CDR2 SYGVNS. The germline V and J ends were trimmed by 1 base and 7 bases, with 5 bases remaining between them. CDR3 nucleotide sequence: TGTGCCAGCAGTGAATCTAGTAACATTCAGTACTTC. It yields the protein CASSESSNIQYF.